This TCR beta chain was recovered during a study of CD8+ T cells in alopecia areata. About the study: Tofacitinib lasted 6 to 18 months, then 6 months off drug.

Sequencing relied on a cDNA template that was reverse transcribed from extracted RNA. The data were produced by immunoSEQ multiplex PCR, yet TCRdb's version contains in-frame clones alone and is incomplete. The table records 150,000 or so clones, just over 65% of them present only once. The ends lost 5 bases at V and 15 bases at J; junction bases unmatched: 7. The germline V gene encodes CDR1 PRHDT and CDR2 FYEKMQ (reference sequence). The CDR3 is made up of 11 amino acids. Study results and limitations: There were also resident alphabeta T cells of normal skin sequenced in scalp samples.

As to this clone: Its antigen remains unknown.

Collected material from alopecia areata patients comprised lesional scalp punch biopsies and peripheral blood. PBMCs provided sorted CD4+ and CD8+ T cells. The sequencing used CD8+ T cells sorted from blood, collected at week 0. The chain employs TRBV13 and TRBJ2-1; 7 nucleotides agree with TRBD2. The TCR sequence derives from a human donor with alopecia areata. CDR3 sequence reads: CASSEGRVRFF. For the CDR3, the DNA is TGTGCCAGCAGCGAGGGGAGGGTAAGGTTCTTC. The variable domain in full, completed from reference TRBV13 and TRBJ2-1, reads AAGVIQSPRHLIKEKRETATLKCYPIPRHDTVYWYQQGPGQDPQFLISFYEKMQSDKGSIPDRFSAQQFSDYHSELNMSSLELGDSALYFCASSEGRVRFFGPGTRLTVL.